The present entry profiles one TCR beta chain with its context. Its binding antigen is unknown. No clone much larger than this one lies a single base away; base qualities are absent. A distance of 12 bases separates the germline ends of V and J, which lose 2 bases and 7 bases respectively. The CDR3 measures 14 amino acids from cysteine to phenylalanine. Only the CDR3 part of the read is kept: 42 bases, read in frame from the first base. From a lookup of the germline V gene, CDR1 and CDR2 are MNHEY and SVGAGI. TCRbeta CDR3 regions were amplified from genomic DNA by means of the immunoSEQ Assay, a bias-controlled multiplex PCR. From the authors' description of their analysis: Nucleated cell counts per sample were estimated from amplification of reference gene primers within the assay. To quantify the absolute abundance of each unique TCRbeta CDR3 rearrangement, sequence reads were collapsed and filtered. For each sample, productive Simpson clonality was calculated by taking the square root of Simpson's diversity index across productive rearrangements. TCRdb re-hosts the immuneACCESS table, in-frame sequences only. Its copies lack some clones; in the studies checked, an unresolved V gene accounts for under half of them, and the cause for the rest is not known. V and J calls and clone size are as listed in that table; D and trimming were resolved from the DNA. A total of a few hundred thousand clones appear in this sample, approximately 80% of them only once. Of the sample, over 12% falls within the top ten clones.

This entry is derived from a study of blood T cell repertoires in COVID-19 (dated by TCRdb to about 2020). About the investigation overall: Collaborator samples came from the United States, Italy and Spain and covered acute and convalescent phases of COVID-19. The samples were drawn from two sources: the first 160 participants of the ongoing ImmuneRACE study, and some 1,300 subjects contributed by 6 global collaborators. Subjects who had been exposed to COVID-19, were actively infected with it, or had recovered from it provided the deeply sampled blood TCRbeta repertoires that made up the dataset. The repertoires were released in a freely available public database intended as a resource for research on the immune response to SARS-CoV-2. The prospective study material was composed of cDNA or gDNA derived from T cells, B-cell-depleted T cells, or PBMCs. HLA class I and class II types, where available, came from metadata supplied by the sample provider rather than from assay-based typing. Nearly every sample came with metadata listing a de-identified subject ID, COVID-19 status, age in years and sex. Overall study results and their limits: How much clinical and demographic metadata was included differed by source and by participant, and the metadata was provided uncurated.

Enrolling through a virtual design, the prospective study's participants ranged in age from roughly 18 to 95 years and lived across approximately 25 United States geographic areas. In the prospective study, cohorts were assigned on the basis of participant-reported clinical history obtained from a screening survey and a study questionnaire. For ImmuneRACE Cohort 3, a participant was defined as recovered based on two consecutive negative NP/OP PCR tests, clearance by a healthcare professional, or resolution of symptoms. Each participant in the prospective study had whole blood, serum and a nasopharyngeal or oropharyngeal swab collected by mobile phlebotomists. Over a roughly two-month period, participants in the prospective study had the option of providing additional blood draws and questionnaires. Before DNA extraction, blood samples from the prospective study were shipped at room temperature or frozen.

Material: PBMCs or T cells enriched from blood (not recorded which). This sequence originates from a man aged 40-49 years who had recovered from COVID-19. This chain joins TRBV6-5 to TRBJ1-5, with a weak D call of TRBD1 (5 bases match). The encoded CDR3 is CASSYGQGYQPQHF. DNA sequence: TGTGCCAGCAGTTACGGCCAGGGATACCAGCCCCAGCATTTT.